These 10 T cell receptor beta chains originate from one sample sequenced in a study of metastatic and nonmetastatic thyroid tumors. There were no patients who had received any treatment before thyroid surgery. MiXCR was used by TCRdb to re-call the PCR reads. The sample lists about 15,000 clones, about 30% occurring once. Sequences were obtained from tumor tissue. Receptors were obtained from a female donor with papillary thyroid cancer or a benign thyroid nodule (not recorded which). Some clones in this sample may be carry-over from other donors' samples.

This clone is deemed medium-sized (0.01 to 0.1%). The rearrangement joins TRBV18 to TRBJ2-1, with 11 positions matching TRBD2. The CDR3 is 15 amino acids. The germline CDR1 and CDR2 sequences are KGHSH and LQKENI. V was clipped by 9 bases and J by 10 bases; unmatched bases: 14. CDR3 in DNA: TGTGCCAGTTGCGTAGCGGGAGGGCCAGCAGGGGAGCAGTTCTTC. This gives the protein CASCVAGGPAGEQFF.

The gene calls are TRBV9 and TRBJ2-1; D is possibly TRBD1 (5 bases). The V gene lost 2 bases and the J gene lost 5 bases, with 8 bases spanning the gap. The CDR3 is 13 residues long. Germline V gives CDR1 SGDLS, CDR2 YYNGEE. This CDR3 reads CASSVGRNNEQFF. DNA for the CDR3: TGTGCCAGCAGCGTGGGGCGAAACAATGAGCAGTTCTTC.

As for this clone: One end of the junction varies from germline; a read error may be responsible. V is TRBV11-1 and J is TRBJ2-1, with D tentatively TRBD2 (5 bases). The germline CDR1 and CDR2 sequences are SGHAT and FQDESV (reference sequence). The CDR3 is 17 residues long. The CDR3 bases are TGTGCCGGCAGCTCACAATCCGGTACTAGAAGGTCTGATGAGCAGTTCTTC. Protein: CAGSSQSGTRRSDEQFF. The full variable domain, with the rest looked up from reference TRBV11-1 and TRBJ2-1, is EAEVAQSPRYKITEKSQAVAFWCDPISGHATLYWYRQILGQGPELLVQFQDESVVDDSQLPKDRFSAERLKGVDSTLKIQPAELGDSAMYLCAGSSQSGTRRSDEQFFGPGTRLTVL.

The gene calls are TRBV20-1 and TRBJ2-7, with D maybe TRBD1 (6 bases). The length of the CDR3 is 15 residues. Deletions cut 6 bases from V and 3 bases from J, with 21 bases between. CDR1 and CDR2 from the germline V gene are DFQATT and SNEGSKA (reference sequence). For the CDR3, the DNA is TGCAGTGCCAGATCCCCTGGAGGACAGCACTACGAGCAGTACTTC. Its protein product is CSARSPGGQHYEQYF.

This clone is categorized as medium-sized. CDR3 region: CASSFRGRNTIYF. CDR3 nucleotides: TGTGCCAGCAGTTTCCGAGGAAGAAACACCATATATTTT. The chain uses TRBV28 and TRBJ1-3; D is unclear. The germline V and J ends were trimmed by 3 bases and 5 bases, with 8 bases remaining between them. The CDR3 extends over 13 amino acids. Germline assignment: CDR1 MDHEN and CDR2 SYDVKM.

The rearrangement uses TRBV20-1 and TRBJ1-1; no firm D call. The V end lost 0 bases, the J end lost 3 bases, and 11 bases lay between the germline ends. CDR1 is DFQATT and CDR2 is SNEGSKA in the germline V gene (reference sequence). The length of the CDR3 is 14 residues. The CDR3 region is CSAREGGFHTEAFF. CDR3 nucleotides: TGCAGTGCTAGAGAGGGCGGGTTCCACACTGAAGCTTTCTTT.

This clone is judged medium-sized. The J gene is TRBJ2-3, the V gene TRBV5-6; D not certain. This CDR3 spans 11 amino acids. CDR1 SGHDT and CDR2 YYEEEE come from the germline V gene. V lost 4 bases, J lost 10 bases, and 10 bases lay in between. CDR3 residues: CASSLGSAQYF. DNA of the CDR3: TGTGCCAGCAGCCTCGGATCGGCGCAGTATTTT.

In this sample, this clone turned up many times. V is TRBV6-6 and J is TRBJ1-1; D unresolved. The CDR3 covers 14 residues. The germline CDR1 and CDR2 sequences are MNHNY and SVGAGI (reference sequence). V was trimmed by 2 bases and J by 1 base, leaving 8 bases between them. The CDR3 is CASSYTVRNTEAFF. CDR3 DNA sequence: TGTGCCAGCAGTTACACAGTTCGGAACACTGAAGCTTTCTTT.

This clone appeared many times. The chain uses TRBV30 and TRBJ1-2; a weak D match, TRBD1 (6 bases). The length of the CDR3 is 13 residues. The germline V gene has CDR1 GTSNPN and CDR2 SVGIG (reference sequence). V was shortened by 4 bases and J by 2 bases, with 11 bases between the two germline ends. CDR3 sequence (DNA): TGTGCCTGGAATGGCCAGGGGAACTATGGCTACACCTTC. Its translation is CAWNGQGNYGYTF.

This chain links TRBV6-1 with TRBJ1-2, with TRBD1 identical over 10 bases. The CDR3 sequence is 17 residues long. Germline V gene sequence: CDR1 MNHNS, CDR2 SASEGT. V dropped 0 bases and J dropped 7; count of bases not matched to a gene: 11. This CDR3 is CASSEAEVTGGGGGYTF. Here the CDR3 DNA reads TGTGCCAGCAGTGAAGCGGAAGTGACAGGGGGCGGAGGTGGCTACACCTTC.